These 12 T cell receptor beta chains originate from one sample sequenced in a study of Tregs in tolerant kidney transplant recipients. Here immunoSEQ multiplex PCR was the method, and the copy in TCRdb shows in-frame clones only, minus some. The repertoire consists of 240,000 or so clones, with around 82% occurring once and the leading ten covering less than 0.75%. What was sequenced was CD4+ T cells from blood. The receptors stem from a human donor in good health.

As concerns this clone: Other nucleotide sequences in the sample specify the same CDR3. V gene TRBV18 combines with J gene TRBJ1-4; 8 bases are shared with TRBD1. Germline assignment: CDR1 KGHSH and CDR2 LQKENI. CDR3 length: 14 amino acids. The junction had 5 bases not matched to a gene; V was cut back by 3 bases and J by 8 bases. The chain's CDR3 is CASSPGTGREKLFF. The CDR3, as DNA: TGTGCCAGCTCACCCGGGACAGGACGGGAAAAACTGTTTTTT.

The CDR3 here is CASTPSEGLGYTF. CDR3 nucleotide sequence: TGCGCCAGCACCCCTTCTGAAGGGCTTGGCTACACCTTC. The V gene is TRBV5-1, the J gene TRBJ1-2, with D uncertain. V lost 6 bases, J lost 7 bases, and 16 bases lay in between. Germline lookup yields CDR1 SGHRS and CDR2 YFSETQ. This CDR3 contains 13 residues. Supplemented by reference TRBV5-1 and TRBJ1-2, the full variable domain reads KAGVTQTPRYLIKTRGQQVTLSCSPISGHRSVSWYQQTPGQGLQFLFEYFSETQRNKGNFPGRFSGRQFSNSRSEMNVSTLELGDSALYLCASTPSEGLGYTFGSGTRLTVV.

The V and J genes are TRBV5-5 and TRBJ1-3; a weak D match, TRBD1 (5 bases). Trimming removed 4 bases from V and 0 bases from J, with 17 bases in between. Per the germline V gene, CDR1 is SGHKS and CDR2 is YYEKEE (reference sequence). The CDR3 spans 17 residues. The CDR3 spells CASSMGWQGNSGNTIYF. CDR3 nucleotides: TGTGCCAGCAGCATGGGGTGGCAGGGAAACTCTGGAAACACCATATATTTT. Full variable domain (rest looked up from reference TRBV5-5 and TRBJ1-3): DAGVTQSPTHLIKTRGQQVTLRCSPISGHKSVSWYQQVLGQGPQFIFQYYEKEERGRGNFPDRFSARQFPNYSSELNVNALLLGDSALYLCASSMGWQGNSGNTIYFGEGSWLTVV.

This chain uses TRBV6-1 with TRBJ1-4, with D hard to call. Germline lookup yields CDR1 MNHNS and CDR2 SASEGT. Trimming stripped 8 bases from V and 4 bases from J, with 11 bases between. This CDR3 comprises 13 residues. The CDR3 loop reads CASDRGNNEKLFF. The CDR3 DNA reads TGTGCCAGCGATCGGGGAAATAATGAAAAACTGTTTTTT.

The chain links TRBV7-2 to TRBJ2-5; no reliable D call. There are 14 residues in the CDR3. V was clipped by 1 base and J by 5 bases, with 11 bases between them. The germline gives CDR1 SGHTA, CDR2 FQGNSA. CDR3 sequence: CASSLVRRIETQYF. DNA for the CDR3: TGTGCCAGCAGCTTAGTAAGGCGCATCGAGACCCAGTACTTC.

The chain is built from TRBV5-1 and TRBJ1-1; D gene ambiguous. Germline CDR1 reads SGHRS; CDR2 reads YFSETQ. This CDR3 comprises 12 residues. Trimming removed 7 bases from V and 5 bases from J, with 12 bases in between. The CDR3 sequence is CASGDQTTEAFF. The CDR3 DNA reads TGCGCCAGCGGCGACCAGACAACTGAAGCTTTCTTT. Full variable domain (outside the CDR3, taken from reference TRBV5-1 and TRBJ1-1): KAGVTQTPRYLIKTRGQQVTLSCSPISGHRSVSWYQQTPGQGLQFLFEYFSETQRNKGNFPGRFSGRQFSNSRSEMNVSTLELGDSALYLCASGDQTTEAFFGQGTRLTVV.

This sequence joins TRBV27 and TRBJ2-5; 15 positions agree with TRBD2. The closer fit of TRBJ2-7 to the DNA end suggests the J call may be wrong. This CDR3 is 16 amino acids long. CDR1 is MNHEY, CDR2 SMNVEV, per germline (reference sequence). The CDR3 coding sequence is TGTGCCAGCAGCCGCGGACTAGCGGGAGGGCCATACGAGCAGTACTTC. Translated, it gives CASSRGLAGGPYEQYF.

This sequence joins TRBV7-3 and TRBJ2-1; D gene uncertain. In germline, CDR1 is SGHTA, CDR2 FQGTGA. Trimming cost V 5 bases and J 3 bases, with 11 bases left between them. The CDR3 covers 14 residues. The CDR3 here is CASSPRALYNEQFF. DNA of the CDR3: TGTGCCAGCAGCCCGCGAGCGCTCTACAATGAGCAGTTCTTC.

The V gene is TRBV6-9, the J gene TRBJ2-1; possible D gene TRBD1, 6 bases. Trimming took 1 base from V and 14 from J, leaving 12 bases between them. The V gene's germline CDR1 is MNHGY and CDR2 SVAAGI. This CDR3 is 12 amino acids long. The CDR3 loop is CASSYCRGWEFF. In DNA, the CDR3 is TGTGCCAGCAGTTATTGTAGGGGGTGGGAGTTCTTC.

This clone was detected a few times. The rearrangement joins TRBV7-2 to TRBJ1-1, with D possibly TRBD1 on 5 matching bases. The CDR3 runs to 14 residues. Germline-derived CDR1 and CDR2 are SGHTA and FQGNSA. V was trimmed by 1 base and J by 5 bases, leaving 11 bases between them. The CDR3 protein is CASSLEGTRTEAFF. The CDR3 DNA sequence: TGTGCCAGCAGCTTAGAAGGGACGAGGACTGAAGCTTTCTTT. Together with reference TRBV7-2 and TRBJ1-1, the CDR3 gives the full variable domain: GAGVSQSPSNKVTEKGKDVELRCDPISGHTALYWYRQSLGQGLEFLIYFQGNSAPDKSGLPSDRFSAERTGGSVSTLTIQRTQQEDSAVYLCASSLEGTRTEAFFGQGTRLTVV.

The V call is TRBV14, the J call TRBJ1-2; perhaps TRBD1 as D (5 bases). The CDR3 consists of 14 residues. The V gene lost 0 bases and the J gene lost 2 bases, with 7 bases spanning the gap. CDR1 and CDR2 (germline): SGHDN, FVKESK. This CDR3 reads CASSQEAGNYGYTF. The CDR3, as DNA: TGTGCCAGCAGCCAAGAGGCAGGGAACTATGGCTACACCTTC.

Only a few counts were recorded for this clone. The V gene is TRBV7-2, the J gene TRBJ2-5; D not certain. This CDR3 is built from 14 residues. Trimming shortened V by 1 base and J by 1 base, and 7 bases separated the two germline ends. Germline V gene data show CDR1 as SGHTA and CDR2 as FQGNSA. CDR3 in amino acids: CASSLDGSQETQYF. The CDR3 DNA follows: TGTGCCAGCAGCTTAGACGGAAGCCAAGAGACCCAGTACTTC.